The source of this T cell receptor (beta chain) is a study of glioma-infiltrating T cells after dendritic cell vaccination. Trimming took 2 bases from V and 4 from J, leaving 13 bases between them. The CDR3 has 16 amino acids. Germline CDR1 and CDR2: SGHDT and YYEEEE. Assay used: immunoSEQ multiplex PCR; TCRdb lists only in-frame clones, some missing. The data show under 70,000 clones, around four fifths seen once. The sample consisted of blood, taken before dendritic cell vaccination. The chain couples TRBV5-6 to TRBJ2-6; a possible D gene is TRBD1 (6 bases). This TCR came from a human donor with glioblastoma. The CDR3 DNA sequence: TGTGCCAGCAGCTTTGTGGGGGCGCGGGGGGCCAACGTCCTGACTTTC. Translating it yields CASSFVGARGANVLTF.